These T cell receptor beta chains were read from a single sample in a study of vaccination and CD4 T cells after COVID-19. Each CDR3 protein is one row after TCRdb ran MiXCR on the PCR reads. This table has roughly 13,000 distinct CDR3 sequences, about 40% appearing once. These receptors' targets are unknown. The input for sequencing was CD4+ T cells from blood, cultured in vitro, taken before SARS-CoV-2 vaccination. These receptor sequences come from a human donor who had recovered from COVID-19. The CDR3 runs from the conserved cysteine through the conserved F or W. D genes are given only for firm matches. The listing skips clone size in some rows; elsewhere it reads once, few, many or a size class.

>TRBV7-3|TRBJ2-2|NA|NA|14
CASSRTANTGELFF
TGTGCCAGCAGCCGGACAGCTAACACCGGGGAGCTGTTTTTT
>TRBV20-1|TRBJ1-2|NA|few|16
CSARDYRGADSKGYTF
TGCAGTGCTAGAGATTATAGGGGGGCCGATAGCAAGGGCTACACCTTC
>TRBV2|TRBJ1-6|NA|few|15
CASSEMGRGNSPLHF
TGTGCCAGCAGTGAAATGGGCAGGGGTAATTCACCCCTCCACTTT
>TRBV20-1|TRBJ1-6|NA|few|14
CSASPGEYNSPLHF
TGCAGTGCTAGCCCAGGCGAATATAATTCACCCCTCCACTTT
>TRBV7-2|TRBJ2-2|TRBD2|NA|15
CASSLGQGGTGELFF
TGTGCCAGCAGCTTAGGTCAGGGAGGGACCGGGGAGCTGTTTTTT
>TRBV27|TRBJ1-1|NA|few|14
CASSRRGLNTEAFF
TGTGCCAGCAGCCGCAGGGGCCTGAACACTGAAGCTTTCTTT
>TRBV10-3|TRBJ2-7|TRBD2|few|16
CAISGSQAGVGNEQYF
TGTGCCATCAGCGGCTCCCAAGCGGGAGTCGGGAACGAGCAGTACTTC
>TRBV6-1|TRBJ1-2|NA|NA|11
CASWSGYGYTF
TGTGCCAGCTGGTCCGGGTATGGCTACACCTTC
>TRBV27|TRBJ1-2|NA|few|14
CASSPSGLGRGYTF
TGTGCCAGCAGCCCGTCGGGTCTTGGGCGTGGCTACACCTTC
>TRBV6-5|TRBJ1-6|NA|few|17
CASSYSSGAPRGSPLHF
TGTGCCAGCAGTTACTCATCAGGGGCCCCAAGAGGCTCACCCCTCCACTTT
>TRBV7-9|TRBJ1-2|NA|NA|13
CASSPGDGYGYTF
TGTGCCAGCAGCCCCGGGGACGGCTATGGCTACACCTTC
>TRBV6-4|TRBJ1-5|NA|few|14
CASSAHPSNQPQHF
TGTGCCAGCAGTGCACACCCTAGCAATCAGCCCCAGCATTTT
>TRBV7-2|TRBJ1-2|NA|NA|15
CASSFIRAHNYGYTF
TGTGCCAGCAGCTTTATCCGGGCCCATAACTATGGCTACACCTTC
>TRBV7-9|TRBJ2-3|NA|few|12
CASSLSGDTQYF
TGTGCCAGCAGCTTATCCGGCGATACGCAGTATTTT
>TRBV25-1|TRBJ2-7|TRBD1|NA|13
CASSSGQGDEQYF
TGTGCCAGCAGTTCTGGACAGGGCGACGAGCAGTACTTC
>TRBV19|TRBJ1-2|TRBD1|few|13
CASSMGQGYGYTF
TGTGCCAGTAGTATGGGACAGGGCTATGGCTACACCTTC
>TRBV19|TRBJ1-1|TRBD1|NA|14
CASSGRQGGTEAFF
TGTGCCAGTAGTGGGAGACAGGGAGGCACTGAAGCTTTCTTT
>TRBV7-8|TRBJ2-1|TRBD2|few|12
CASSLQVSGAFF
TGTGCCAGCAGCTTACAGGTTAGCGGGGCCTTCTTC